What follows describes a single TCR beta chain. This sample stems from a study of blood T cells in healthy people across ages. Overall study: In model experiments, template switching was able to capture about one barcoded beta molecule for every two T cells that were present.

Per germline, CDR1 DFQATT and CDR2 SNEGSKA (reference sequence). The CDR3 length is 14 residues. The V and J ends lost 6 bases and 6 bases respectively, with 18 bases between them. Then a second PCR, running about 6 to 11 cycles, was carried out with a sample-barcoded 5' primer and a J-beta primer mix. CDR3-containing paired-end reads numbered at least 2.5 million in each sample. MiXCR, applied by TCRdb to the 5' RACE reads, yields one record per CDR3 protein. The sample carries roughly 730,000 distinct CDR3 sequences, roughly 50% recorded once. The chain carries TRBV20-1 and TRBJ2-1, with D possibly TRBD1 on 6 matching bases. The sequence was obtained from a man aged 40-49 years in good health. Sequencing used blood. CDR3 DNA: TGCAGTGCCAGTTGGACAGCCGGTCCCAATGAGCAGTTCTTC. Its protein is CSASWTAGPNEQFF.